A few counts support the clone carrying this T cell receptor beta chain. This sample stems from a study of beta chain features in type 1 diabetes. The isolated RNA, all of it, was reverse transcribed, so expressed TCRB transcripts were what got sequenced. Measured with immunoSEQ multiplex PCR; TCRdb has only the in-frame clones, and not every one. Among fewer than 250,000 clones listed, over 8.5% were seen once. J was trimmed by 7 bases and V by 3 bases; bases with no gene match: 5. Germline V gene sequence: CDR1 SGHNT, CDR2 YYREEE (reference sequence). The CDR3 is made up of 16 amino acids. Sequencing used naive CD4+ T cells from blood. The sequence was obtained from a woman aged 18-35 years in good health. The J gene is TRBJ2-1, the V gene TRBV5-4; TRBD2 matches 15 bases. CDR3 coding DNA: TGTGCCAGCAGCTCCTCCGGGACTAGCGGGAGGAATGAGCAGTTCTTC. Protein product: CASSSSGTSGRNEQFF.